A single sample is the source of the 10 T cell receptor beta chains below, sequenced in a study of cytotoxic CD8 clonotypes in ibrutinib-treated CLL. Repertoires were generated with immunoSEQ multiplex PCR, while TCRdb's copy carries only in-frame clones and drops some. The repertoire holds tens of thousands of clones, with around three fifths as singletons. This sample comprised PBMCs, obtained after 12 months of ibrutinib treatment. These receptors all stem from a human donor with chronic lymphocytic leukemia.

As regards this clone: A single base is all that separates this from a far larger clone, so a read error is likely. In the same sample, other DNA sequences code for this CDR3. The rearrangement links TRBV4-1 to TRBJ2-7; 8 nucleotides line up with TRBD1. Trimming removed 2 bases from V and 7 bases from J; junction bases left unmatched: 10. Germline assignment: CDR1 MGHRA and CDR2 YSYEKL. CDR3 length: 15 amino acids. CDR3 bases: TGCGCCAGCAGCCAACAGGGACAGGAGGGAAGAGAGCAGTACTTC. Residues: CASSQQGQEGREQYF.

V gene TRBV4-1 combines with J gene TRBJ2-1; no clear D gene. V lost 0 bases and J 6 bases, leaving 24 bases between the germline ends. Germline assignment: CDR1 MGHRA and CDR2 YSYEKL. The CDR3 is made up of 19 amino acids. The CDR3 DNA reads TGCGCCAGCAGCCAAGATCAAGCCGCACCCTTGCGTCTGCGCAATGAGCAGTTCTTC. Its protein is CASSQDQAAPLRLRNEQFF.

This chain uses TRBV19 with TRBJ2-6; 8 nucleotides agree with TRBD1. The V gene end was trimmed by 5 bases and the J gene end by 2 bases; junction bases not matched to a gene: 5. The germline CDR1 and CDR2 sequences are LNHDA and SQIVND (reference sequence). The CDR3 spans 16 residues. The CDR3 loop is CASSRQGPPGANVLTF. For the CDR3, the DNA is TGTGCCAGTAGTCGACAGGGGCCACCTGGGGCCAACGTCCTGACTTTC. Using reference TRBV19 and TRBJ2-6 for the parts outside the CDR3, the full variable domain is DGGITQSPKYLFRKEGQNVTLSCEQNLNHDAMYWYRQDPGQGLRLIYYSQIVNDFQKGDIAEGYSVSREKKESFPLTVTSAQKNPTAFYLCASSRQGPPGANVLTFGAGSRLTVL.

The genes are TRBV27 and TRBJ2-3; the D call may be TRBD1 or TRBD2 (5 bases each). Germline V gene lookup returns CDR1 MNHEY and CDR2 SMNVEV (reference sequence). The CDR3 is made up of 15 amino acids. The V and J ends lost 5 bases and 3 bases respectively, with 15 bases between them. The CDR3: CASSEGEFQTDTQYF. CDR3 bases: TGTGCCAGCAGTGAAGGGGAGTTTCAGACAGATACGCAGTATTTT.

This clone was seen many times. This sample also contains other DNA sequences that code for the same CDR3. The chain employs TRBV15 and TRBJ1-2; D gene ambiguous. Trimming took off 5 bases at V and 5 bases at J, with 15 bases between the two ends. This CDR3 contains 14 residues. Germline CDR1 LNHNV, CDR2 YYDKDF (reference sequence). The CDR3 DNA follows: TGTGCCACCAGCTCCAAGGACGGCCCGTATGGCTACACCTTC. Residues: CATSSKDGPYGYTF.

V gene TRBV4-1 combines with J gene TRBJ1-6, with D perhaps TRBD1 (5 bases). The CDR3 extends over 14 amino acids. V was shortened by 1 base and J by 9 bases, with 10 bases between the two germline ends. Germline V CDR1 and CDR2: MGHRA, YSYEKL. CDR3 region: CASSQGDDSSPLHF. CDR3 sequence (DNA): TGCGCCAGCAGCCAAGGGGACGACAGTTCACCCCTCCACTTT.

The chain combines TRBV6-1 with TRBJ2-7; D could derive from TRBD1 or TRBD2 (5 bases each). The germline CDR1 and CDR2 sequences are MNHNS and SASEGT. The CDR3 runs to 13 residues. Trimming pared 6 bases from V and 4 bases from J, leaving 13 bases between. DNA of the CDR3: TGTGCCAGCAGCCCGGGACCCCTGTACGAGCAGTACGTC. This codes for CASSPGPLYEQYV.

For the CDR3, the DNA is TGTGCCAGTAGTATATCTGGAGCTCGGGGCTACACCTTC. Translated, it gives CASSISGARGYTF. This chain uses TRBV19 with TRBJ1-2; D is unresolved. V was cut by 2 bases and J by 8 bases, with 12 bases left in between. CDR1 LNHDA and CDR2 SQIVND come from the germline V gene (reference sequence). CDR3 size: 13 residues.

The chain links TRBV5-8 to TRBJ2-3; D ambiguous. Trimming shortened V by 3 bases and J by 4 bases, and 0 bases separated the two germline ends. The CDR3 covers 10 residues. Germline V lookup: CDR1 SGHTS, CDR2 YDEGEE. The CDR3 here is CASSSDTQYF. CDR3 bases: TGTGCCAGCAGCTCAGATACGCAGTATTTT.

The chain joins TRBV11-2 to TRBJ2-5; 8 bases are shared with TRBD2. The V segment lost 4 bases and the J segment 7 bases; nucleotides outside the gene matches: 8. CDR1 and CDR2 from the germline V gene are SGHAT and FQNNGV. The CDR3 totals 14 residues. The CDR3 nucleotides read TGTGCCAGCAGCTCCGGGACTAGTGGGGGGACCCAGTACTTC. Amino acids: CASSSGTSGGTQYF.